A single sample gave rise to the 10 T cell receptor beta chains below, sequenced in a study of response to subunit inactivated influenza vaccine. One entry per CDR3 protein, called by TCRdb with MiXCR from the RT-PCR reads. The sample yields hundreds of thousands of distinct CDR3 sequences, around 14% seen once. The sample in question was PBMCs from blood, obtained 11 to 12 days after vaccination. The receptors come from a man aged 45 to 65 who received an inactivated influenza vaccine.

Regarding this clonotype: A read error may account for a junction end that differs from germline. The rearrangement links TRBV15 to TRBJ2-4; TRBD2 agrees at 15 bases. The CDR3 consists of 12 residues. Germline CDR1 is LNHNV and CDR2 is YYDKDF (reference sequence). As DNA, the CDR3 is TGTGCCACCAGCAGAGGGACTAGCGGGGGGGCCTTC. Translated, it gives CATSRGTSGGAF.

This clonotype showed up many times. This sequence joins TRBV7-2 and TRBJ1-5; 9 positions match TRBD1. There are 17 residues in the CDR3. The germline CDR1 and CDR2 sequences are SGHTA and FQGNSA. Trimming took 1 base from V and 2 from J; bases not matched to a gene: 6. CDR3 DNA sequence: TGTGCCAGCAGCTTAGTCGCACAGGGGGCTGGCAATCAGCCCCAGCATTTT. Amino acids: CASSLVAQGAGNQPQHF.

This chain uses TRBV7-8 with TRBJ2-3; 10 nucleotides align to TRBD2. J lost 3 bases, V lost 0 bases, and 6 bases had no gene match. The germline V gene encodes CDR1 SGHVS and CDR2 FQNEAQ. This CDR3 region has 17 residues. CDR3 bases: TGTGCCAGCAGCTTAGCGCTGGCACTAGCGGGGACAGATACGCAGTATTTT. This codes for CASSLALALAGTDTQYF.

The V and J genes are TRBV6-1 and TRBJ2-1, with D perhaps TRBD2 (8 bases). Trimming removed 2 bases from V and 0 bases from J, with 17 bases in between. The length of the CDR3 is 18 residues. Germline V gene lookup returns CDR1 MNHNS and CDR2 SASEGT. The CDR3 DNA follows: TGTGCCAGCAGTGAATGGTCACAGGGGACTAGCTCCTACAATGAGCAGTTCTTC. This translates into CASSEWSQGTSSYNEQFF.

This clonotype has only a few counts. V gene TRBV30 combines with J gene TRBJ2-7; D is perhaps TRBD2 (5 bases). Germline V lookup: CDR1 GTSNPN, CDR2 SVGIG (reference sequence). The CDR3 runs to 13 residues. For the CDR3, the DNA is TGTGCTTTGACACGAGCGGACTCCTACGAGCAGTACTTC. As protein: CALTRADSYEQYF.

The chain carries TRBV20-1 and TRBJ2-2; D is unclear. Trimming took off 3 bases at V and 1 base at J, with 9 bases between the two ends. The CDR3 runs to 14 residues. Germline lookup yields CDR1 DFQATT and CDR2 SNEGSKA (reference sequence). The CDR3 nucleotides are TGCAGTGCTAGGCCCACACGGAACACCGGGGAGCTGTTTTTT. It encodes CSARPTRNTGELFF.

The rearrangement uses TRBV15 and TRBJ2-1; 8 bases align to TRBD1. CDR1 LNHNV and CDR2 YYDKDF come from the germline V gene (reference sequence). The CDR3 covers 16 residues. V gave up 8 bases and J gave up 5 bases; unmatched junction bases: 14. CDR3 region: CATVQGGRGLNNEQFF. The CDR3 DNA reads as TGTGCCACCGTGCAAGGTGGCAGGGGGCTAAACAATGAGCAGTTCTTC.

Comments on this clonotype: One junction end does not reproduce the germline sequence, and a read error may be involved. The V call is TRBV28, the J call TRBJ2-7, with D possibly being TRBD2 (5 bases). Germline assignment: CDR1 MDHEN and CDR2 SYDVKM. This CDR3 is 15 amino acids long. In DNA form, the CDR3 reads TGTGCCAGCAGTTTAGAGGGTCCGGGTAAGGACGAGAAGTACTTC. Encoded protein: CASSLEGPGKDEKYF.

The sample holds a few counts of this clonotype. V is TRBV4-1 and J is TRBJ1-2; D call uncertain. V gave up 0 bases and J gave up 4 bases, with 12 bases separating them. Looked up from germline, CDR1 is MGHRA and CDR2 is YSYEKL. The CDR3 is made up of 15 amino acids. CDR3 amino acids: CASSQDISRGYGYTF. Written as DNA, the CDR3 is TGCGCCAGCAGCCAAGATATTAGCCGGGGCTATGGCTACACCTTC.

The chain links TRBV11-2 to TRBJ2-7; possible D gene TRBD1, 6 bases. Germline CDR1 reads SGHAT; CDR2 reads FQNNGV. There are 14 residues in the CDR3. With 5 bases removed from V and 3 bases from J, the gap between germline ends came to 14 bases. CDR3 protein: CASSMSGQHYEQYF. CDR3 sequence (DNA): TGTGCCAGCAGCATGTCTGGACAGCACTACGAGCAGTACTTC.